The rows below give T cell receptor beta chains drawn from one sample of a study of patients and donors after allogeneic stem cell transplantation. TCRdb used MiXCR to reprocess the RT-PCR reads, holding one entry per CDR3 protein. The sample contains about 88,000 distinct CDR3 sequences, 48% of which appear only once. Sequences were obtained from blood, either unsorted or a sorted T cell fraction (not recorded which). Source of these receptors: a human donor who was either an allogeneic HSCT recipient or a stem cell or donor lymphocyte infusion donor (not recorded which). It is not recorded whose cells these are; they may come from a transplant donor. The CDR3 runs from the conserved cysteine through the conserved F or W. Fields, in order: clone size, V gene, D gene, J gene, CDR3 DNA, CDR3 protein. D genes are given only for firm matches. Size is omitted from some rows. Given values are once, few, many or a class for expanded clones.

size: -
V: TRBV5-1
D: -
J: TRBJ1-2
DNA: TGCGCCAGCAGCTTGTCTTCAGCTTCTAACTATGGCTACACCTTC
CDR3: CASSLSSASNYGYTF

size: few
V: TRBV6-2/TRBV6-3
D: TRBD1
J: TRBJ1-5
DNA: TGTGCCAGCACCGGACAGGGACTAGGCAATCAGCCCCAGCATTTT
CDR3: CASTGQGLGNQPQHF

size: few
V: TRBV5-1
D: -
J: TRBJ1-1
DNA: TGCGCCAGCAGCTTGTCTGCTCAACAGGACACTGAAGCTTTCTTT
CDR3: CASSLSAQQDTEAFF

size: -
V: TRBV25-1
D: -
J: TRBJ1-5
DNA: TGTGCCAGCAGTGAATGGGGGGGGCCCAATCAGCCCCAGCATTTT
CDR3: CASSEWGGPNQPQHF

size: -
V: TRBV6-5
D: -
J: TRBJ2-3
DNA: TGTGCCAGCAGAACGCTTAGCAGATATGTAGATACGCAGTATTTT
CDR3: CASRTLSRYVDTQYF

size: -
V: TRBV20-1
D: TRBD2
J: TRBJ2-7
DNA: TGCAGTGCTAGAGATTTTGCGGGAGGTGAGCAGTACTTC
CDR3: CSARDFAGGEQYF

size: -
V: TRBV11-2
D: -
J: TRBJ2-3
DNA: TGTGCCAGCAGCTTCTTCGGGACGAGCACAGATACGCAGTATTTT
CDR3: CASSFFGTSTDTQYF

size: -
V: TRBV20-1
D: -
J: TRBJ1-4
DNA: TGCAGTGCTAGCCAGGCCGCAACTAATGAAAAACTGTTTTTT
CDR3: CSASQAATNEKLFF

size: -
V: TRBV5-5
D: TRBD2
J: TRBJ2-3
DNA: TGTGCCAGCAGCTTGGGACTTCTAGCGGGAAGAGATACGCAGTATTTT
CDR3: CASSLGLLAGRDTQYF

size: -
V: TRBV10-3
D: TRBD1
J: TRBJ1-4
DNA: TGTGCCATCAGTGAGGGGACAGGCAATGAAAAACTGTTTTTT
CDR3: CAISEGTGNEKLFF

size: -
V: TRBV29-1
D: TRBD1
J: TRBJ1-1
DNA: TGCAGCGTCGAAGGGGGCTGGAGCACTGAAGCTTTCTTT
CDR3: CSVEGGWSTEAFF

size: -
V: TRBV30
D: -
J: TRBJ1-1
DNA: TGTGCCTGGAGTTCCGACGGGGACACTGAAGCTTTCTTT
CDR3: CAWSSDGDTEAFF

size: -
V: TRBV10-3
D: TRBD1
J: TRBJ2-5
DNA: TGTGCCATCAGTGAACGGACAGGAGCATCCCAAGAGACCCAGTACTTC
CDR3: CAISERTGASQETQYF

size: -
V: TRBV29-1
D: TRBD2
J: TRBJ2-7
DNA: TGCAGCGTTGAAATAGCGGGAAAGCTCTACGAGCAGTACTTC
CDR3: CSVEIAGKLYEQYF

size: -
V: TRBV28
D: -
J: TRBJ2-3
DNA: TGTGCCAGCAGTACCCTTAGCACAGATACGCAGTATTTT
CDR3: CASSTLSTDTQYF

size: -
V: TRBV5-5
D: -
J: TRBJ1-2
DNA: TGTGCCAGCAGTTTCGGGACACTGGCACTGGGTGGCTACACCTTC
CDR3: CASSFGTLALGGYTF

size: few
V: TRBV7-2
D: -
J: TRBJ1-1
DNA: TGTGCCAACAGAGGAAGCTACGGTGACACTGAAGCTTTCTTT
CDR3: CANRGSYGDTEAFF

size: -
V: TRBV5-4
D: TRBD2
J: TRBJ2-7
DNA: TGTGCCAGCAGCTTTCCCTCGGGAGGCCTATACGAGCAGTACTTC
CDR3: CASSFPSGGLYEQYF

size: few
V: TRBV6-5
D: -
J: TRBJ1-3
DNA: TGTGCCAGCAGCCTGGGGGGGTTTGCTGGAAACACCATATATTTT
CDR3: CASSLGGFAGNTIYF

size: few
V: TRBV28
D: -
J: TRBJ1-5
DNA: TGTGCCAGCAGTCCGACAGAGAATAGCAATCAGCCCCAGCATTTT
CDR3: CASSPTENSNQPQHF

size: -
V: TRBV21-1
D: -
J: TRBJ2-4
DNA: TGTGCCAGGACAGGGTCGCCTAAAAACATTCAGTACTTC
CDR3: CARTGSPKNIQYF

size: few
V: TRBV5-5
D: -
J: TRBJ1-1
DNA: TGTGCCAGCAGCTTCGTTTCGCCCAGTACTGAAGCTTTCTTT
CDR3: CASSFVSPSTEAFF

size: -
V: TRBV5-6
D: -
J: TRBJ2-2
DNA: TGTGCCAGCAGCTTGGGTGGGAGGACGACCGGGGAGCTGTTTTTT
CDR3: CASSLGGRTTGELFF

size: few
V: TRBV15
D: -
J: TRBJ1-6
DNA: TGTGCCACCAGCCCCGTAGGGGCGAGCTCCTATAATTCACCCCTCCACTTT
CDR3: CATSPVGASSYNSPLHF

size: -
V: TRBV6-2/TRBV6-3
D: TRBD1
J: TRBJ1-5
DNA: TGTGCCAGCAGTGGGACAGTCCTATGGCCCCAGCATTTT
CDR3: CASSGTVLWPQHF

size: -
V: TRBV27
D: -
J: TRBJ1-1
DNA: TGTGCCAGCAGCAAGAAACAGGAGAACACTGAAGCTTTCTTT
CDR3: CASSKKQENTEAFF

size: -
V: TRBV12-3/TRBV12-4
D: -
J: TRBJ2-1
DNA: TGTGCCAGCAGTCCCTTAGCCGGTCGTGAGCAGTTCTTC
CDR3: CASSPLAGREQFF

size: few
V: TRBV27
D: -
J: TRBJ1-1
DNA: TGTGCCAGCACCAAAGCCGATGGGGAAAGCACTGAAGCTTTCTTT
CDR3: CASTKADGESTEAFF

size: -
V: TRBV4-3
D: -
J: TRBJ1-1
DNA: TGCGCCAGCAGCCAAGCCCAGGGGACTGAAGCTTTCTTT
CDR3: CASSQAQGTEAFF

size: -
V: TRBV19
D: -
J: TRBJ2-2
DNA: TGTGCCAGTAGTATAAAGCAGAACACCGGGGAGCTGTTTTTT
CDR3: CASSIKQNTGELFF

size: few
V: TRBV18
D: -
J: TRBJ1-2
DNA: TGTGCCAGCTCACCCGAAGGACGGACCTATGGCTACACCTTC
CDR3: CASSPEGRTYGYTF

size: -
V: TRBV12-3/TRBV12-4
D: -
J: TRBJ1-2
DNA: TGTGCCAGCAGTTTAAGCGGGGAAGGAAGCTACACCTTC
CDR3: CASSLSGEGSYTF

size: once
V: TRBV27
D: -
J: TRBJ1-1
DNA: TGTGCCAGCAGTTTATCGAGGTTCACGGGGATCATGACTGAAGCTTTCTTT
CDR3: CASSLSRFTGIMTEAFF

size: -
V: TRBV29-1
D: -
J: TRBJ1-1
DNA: TGCAGCGTTGGAGTTTGGGGGGAAGGCACTGAAGCTTTCTTT
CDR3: CSVGVWGEGTEAFF

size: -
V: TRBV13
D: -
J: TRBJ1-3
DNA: TGTGCCAGCAGTGAGAGCTCTGGAAACACCATATATTTT
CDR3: CASSESSGNTIYF

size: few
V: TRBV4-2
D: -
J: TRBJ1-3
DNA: TGTGCCAGCAGCCAATACGCAGGACCTGGAAACACCATATATTTT
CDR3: CASSQYAGPGNTIYF

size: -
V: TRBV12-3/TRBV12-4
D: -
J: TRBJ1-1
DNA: TGTGCCAGCAGTTTACCAAGCCCAACCGGGACCGAAGCTTTCTTT
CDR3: CASSLPSPTGTEAFF

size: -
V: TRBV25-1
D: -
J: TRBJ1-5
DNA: TGTGCCAGCAGTGAAGGGTGGCAGCCCCAGCATTTT
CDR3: CASSEGWQPQHF

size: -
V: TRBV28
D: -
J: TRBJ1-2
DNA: TGTGCCAGCAACGGGGCCCCCTATGGCTACACCTTC
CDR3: CASNGAPYGYTF

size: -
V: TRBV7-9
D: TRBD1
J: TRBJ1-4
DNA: TGTGCCAGCAGCCCTTTCGGGACAGGGCCCCAGACTAATGAAAAACTGTTTTTT
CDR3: CASSPFGTGPQTNEKLFF

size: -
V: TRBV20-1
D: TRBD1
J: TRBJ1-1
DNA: TGCAGTGCTATACGGGACAGAAAACTCGGTGAAGCTTTCTTT
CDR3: CSAIRDRKLGEAFF

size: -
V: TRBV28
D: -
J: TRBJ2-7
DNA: TGTGCCAGCAGTTTGGGGGACCGTTCCTACGAGCAGTACTTC
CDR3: CASSLGDRSYEQYF

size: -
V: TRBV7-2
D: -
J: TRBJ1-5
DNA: TGTGCCAGCAGCTTATCAGGACGGGGACAATATCAGCCCCAGCATTTT
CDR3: CASSLSGRGQYQPQHF

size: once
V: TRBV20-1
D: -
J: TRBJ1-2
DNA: TGCAGTGCTAGAGGCGGAGACTCCTATGGCTACACCTTC
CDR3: CSARGGDSYGYTF

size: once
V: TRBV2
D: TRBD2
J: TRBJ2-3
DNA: TGTGCCAGCAAAAGCCGGCTAGCGGGAGGCACAGATACGCAGTATTTT
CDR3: CASKSRLAGGTDTQYF

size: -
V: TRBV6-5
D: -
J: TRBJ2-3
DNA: TGTGCCAGCAGTTATGGGGCGGGGTACACAGATACGCAGTATTTT
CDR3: CASSYGAGYTDTQYF

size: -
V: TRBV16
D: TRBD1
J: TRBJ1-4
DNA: TGTGCCAGCAGCGAATTGACAGGGGTTAATGAAAAACTGTTTTTT
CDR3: CASSELTGVNEKLFF

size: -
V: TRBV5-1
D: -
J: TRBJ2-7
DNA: TGCGCCAGCAGCTTCTCCGAAGGGGCACCCTACGAGCAGTACTTC
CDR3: CASSFSEGAPYEQYF

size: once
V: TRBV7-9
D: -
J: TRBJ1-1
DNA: TGTGCCAGCAGCTTAGTCGGGGCCAGGGAAGCTTTCTTT
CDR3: CASSLVGAREAFF

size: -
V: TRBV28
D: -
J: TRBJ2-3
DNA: TGTGCCAGCAGTCCCAGAACGGGAAAGTATTTT
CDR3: CASSPRTGKYF

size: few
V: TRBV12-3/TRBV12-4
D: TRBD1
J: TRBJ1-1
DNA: TGTGCCAGCAGTTACAGGGGGCGTGGGGAGAACACTGAAGCTTTCTTT
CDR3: CASSYRGRGENTEAFF

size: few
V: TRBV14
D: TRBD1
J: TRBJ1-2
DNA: TGTGCCAGCAGCCGACCGGGACAGGGATCTGGCTACACCTTC
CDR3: CASSRPGQGSGYTF

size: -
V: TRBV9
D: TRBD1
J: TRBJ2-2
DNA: TGTGCCAGCAGTGGGACCGGGACAGCAACCGGGGAGCTGTTTTTT
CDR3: CASSGTGTATGELFF

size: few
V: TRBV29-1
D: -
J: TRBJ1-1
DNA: TGCAGCGTTGCTCTCCTGGGGACTGAAGCTTTCTTT
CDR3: CSVALLGTEAFF

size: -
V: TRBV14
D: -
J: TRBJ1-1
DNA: TGTGCCAGCAGCCAAGGGGCAAGGGCTTTCTTT
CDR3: CASSQGARAFF

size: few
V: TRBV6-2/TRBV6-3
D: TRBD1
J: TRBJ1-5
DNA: TGTGCCAGCAGTTACGGGGGACAGGGCAATCAGCCCCAGCATTTT
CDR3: CASSYGGQGNQPQHF

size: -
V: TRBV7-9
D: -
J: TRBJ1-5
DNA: TGTGCCAGCAGCTTCGCCCTCACGGACAGCCTAAATCAGCCCCAGCATTTT
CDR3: CASSFALTDSLNQPQHF